The 27 T cell receptor beta chains below were found in one sample sequenced in a study of T cell clonality in common variable immunodeficiency. The method was immunoSEQ multiplex PCR; TCRdb's version includes in-frame clones alone and lacks a portion of them. The profile covers about 35,000 clones, none occurring a single time. Sequenced input: peripheral blood mononuclear cells. These receptors were collected from a person between 18 and 75 years old in good health.

This clone has ten or more counts. The CDR3 goes on 3 residues after the read ends, and that part is filled in from the germline J gene. The rearrangement uses TRBV30 and TRBJ2-5; possibly TRBD2 for D (5 bases). This CDR3 spans 13 amino acids. Trimming removed 5 bases at V and 1 base at J, with 11 bases between. Germline assignment: CDR1 GTSNPN and CDR2 SVGIG (reference sequence). CDR3 loop: CAWGRTVQETQYF. The covered CDR3 bases are TGTGCCTGGGGTAGGACTGTCCAAGAGACC. Using reference TRBV30 and TRBJ2-5 for the parts outside the CDR3, the full variable domain is SQTIHQWPATLVQPVGSPLSLECTVEGTSNPNLYWYRQAAGRGLQLLFYSVGIGQISSEVPQNLSASRPQDRQFILSSKKLLLSDSGFYLCAWGRTVQETQYFGPGTRLLVL.

This clone was counted a few times. The read ends 3 residues shy of where the CDR3 ends; the end is completed using the germline J gene. This chain uses TRBV11-2 with TRBJ1-2; D perhaps matches TRBD1 (5 bases). The CDR3 covers 13 residues. Germline CDR1 is SGHAT and CDR2 is FQNNGV. The part of the CDR3 DNA that was read is TGTGCCAGCAGCTCTTCTCCCTGGGGGGAC. Its translation: CASSSSPWGD. The full CDR3 sequence reads CASSSSPWGDYTF.

In this sample, this clone turned up many times. The missing CDR3 end, 3 residues past where the read stops, is filled in from the germline J gene. This sequence joins TRBV19 and TRBJ2-7; the match to TRBD1 covers 8 bases. Germline V CDR1 and CDR2: LNHDA, SQIVND (reference sequence). Trimming cost V 1 base and J 2 bases; bases outside gene matches: 4. CDR3 length equals 15 residues. The CDR3 loop is CASSIGTGYAYEQYF. CDR3 bases read: TGTGCCAGTAGTATAGGGACAGGGTATGCCTACGAG.

This clone came up many times. The CDR3 end is not reached by the read, which stops 3 residues before it; the germline J gene fills it in. The chain has TRBV5-5 and TRBJ2-7; D is ambiguous. Germline V gives CDR1 SGHKS, CDR2 YYEKEE (reference sequence). The V gene lost 4 bases and the J gene lost 4 bases, with 6 bases spanning the gap. The CDR3 is made up of 11 amino acids. The sequenced CDR3 bases are TGTGCCAGCAGCCTAAAATACGAG. Protein sequence: CASSLKYE. The entire CDR3 protein is CASSLKYEQYF.

This clone has just a few counts. Sequencing ends 3 residues short of the CDR3 end; the germline J gene provides the rest. This chain connects TRBV5-1 to TRBJ2-1; 11 bases are shared with TRBD2. The trim removed 4 bases at V and 7 bases at J, leaving 7 bases unmatched. CDR3 length equals 15 residues. Germline CDR1 and CDR2: SGHRS and YFSETQ. CDR3 loop: CASSVLAGESNEQFF. Incomplete CDR3 DNA: TGCGCCAGCAGCGTACTAGCGGGAGAATCAAATGAG.

This clone rates as hyperexpanded. The read stops 3 residues short of the end of the CDR3; the missing end is completed from the germline J gene. The rearrangement joins TRBV5-5 to TRBJ2-7; D is unresolved. V lost 4 bases and J 2 bases, leaving 13 bases between the germline ends. This CDR3 has 14 residues. Germline CDR1 reads SGHKS; CDR2 reads YYEKEE (reference sequence). CDR3 bases read: TGTGCCAGCAGCGATCGACTTTTTCCCTACGAG. Amino acid sequence: CASSDRLFPYE. The entire CDR3 is CASSDRLFPYEQYF.

About this clone itself: The CDR3 goes on 3 residues after the read ends, and that part is filled in from the germline J gene. The rearrangement links TRBV4-2 to TRBJ2-7; TRBD2 aligns across 10 bases. The CDR3 loop spans 15 amino acids. Per the germline V gene, CDR1 is LGHNA and CDR2 is YNFKEQ. Germline trimming cut 4 bases from V and 0 bases from J; bases unmatched to any gene: 3. The CDR3 is CASSPSSGSSYEQYF. The CDR3 DNA, read in part, is TGTGCCAGCAGCCCCTCTAGCGGGAGCTCCTACGAG.

This clone was recorded at least ten times. From the germline J gene comes the end of the CDR3, since the read stops 3 residues before it. The chain uses TRBV29-1 and TRBJ1-2; D not resolved. V gave up 2 bases and J gave up 6 bases, with 16 bases separating them. CDR3 length: 14 residues. Per germline, CDR1 SQVTM and CDR2 ANQGSEA. The covered CDR3 bases are TGCAGCGTTGAATGGGCCCTAACTGGGCATGGC. This translates into CSVEWALTGHG. The entire CDR3 is CSVEWALTGHGYTF.

This clone has ten or more counts. CDR3 DNA (partial): TGTGCCAGCAGTTACTCCGGGGGTGAT. Translation: CASSYSGGD. The entire CDR3 protein is CASSYSGGDYTF. The chain uses TRBV7-9 and TRBJ1-2, with a possible D match to TRBD1 (5 bases). The CDR3 goes on 3 residues after the read ends, and that part is filled in from the germline J gene. This CDR3 spans 12 amino acids. Per the germline V gene, CDR1 is SEHNR and CDR2 is FQNEAQ (reference sequence).

At least ten counts were recorded for this clone. The sequenced fragment ends 3 residues before the CDR3 boundary, so the rest is inferred from the germline J gene. The gene calls are TRBV10-3 and TRBJ2-3, with 7 bases matching TRBD2. V was pared by 3 bases and J by 2 bases, with 14 bases of the junction left unmatched. The CDR3 extends over 18 amino acids. CDR1 is ENHRY, CDR2 SYGVKD, per germline. The part of the CDR3 DNA that was read is TGTGCCATCAGTGATTCCGTTCGGGCTAGCGGACTCACAGATACG. Its protein is CAISDSVRASGLTDT. The full-length CDR3 reads as CAISDSVRASGLTDTQYF.

Concerning this clone itself: The CDR3 goes on 3 residues after the read ends, and that part is filled in from the germline J gene. The rearrangement uses TRBV6-1 and TRBJ1-2; possible D gene TRBD1, 6 bases. Germline lookup yields CDR1 MNHNS and CDR2 SASEGT. The CDR3 sequence is 13 residues long. The DNA read from the CDR3 is TGTGCCAGCAGTGTACAGGGAACTGACGAC. Translated, it gives CASSVQGTDD. The full CDR3 protein is CASSVQGTDDYTF.

This clone was found many times. The CDR3 end lies 3 residues beyond the end of the read and is filled in from the germline J gene. This chain connects TRBV2 to TRBJ2-2; the D call may be TRBD1 or TRBD2 (5 bases each). Trimming removed 0 bases at V and 9 bases at J, with 14 bases between. CDR3 length: 15 amino acids. The germline CDR1 and CDR2 sequences are SNHLY and FYNNEI. The CDR3 sequence is CASSEAPQGVRELFF. The sequenced CDR3 bases are TGTGCCAGCAGTGAAGCGCCTCAGGGAGTAAGGGAG.

This clone has a count of ten or more. The missing CDR3 end, 3 residues past where the read stops, is filled in from the germline J gene. The chain combines TRBV29-1 with TRBJ2-7; D perhaps matches TRBD2 (5 bases). The V end was cut by 4 bases, the J end by 4 bases, with 11 bases between. Germline V lookup: CDR1 SQVTM, CDR2 ANQGSEA. CDR3 length: 12 amino acids. The sequenced CDR3 bases are TGCAGCGTTGTACTAGGAGTATACGAG. Residues: CSVVLGVYE. The CDR3 in full is CSVVLGVYEQYF.

In this sample, this clone turned up many times. With the read ending 3 residues before the CDR3 end, the germline J gene is used to fill in that end. This chain joins TRBV2 and TRBJ2-1, with 7 bases aligning to TRBD1. There are 15 residues in the CDR3. The V gene end was trimmed by 2 bases and the J gene end by 3 bases; junction bases not matched to a gene: 4. Germline values: CDR1 SNHLY, CDR2 FYNNEI. The CDR3 here is CASSERDSGYNEQFF. The CDR3 bases that were read are TGTGCCAGCAGTGAAAGGGACAGCGGCTACAATGAG.

This clone was found many times. This CDR3 reads CAWSPPDRVGKLFF. CDR3 DNA (partial): TGTGCCTGGAGTCCCCCGGACAGGGTAGGAAAG. V and J are TRBV30 and TRBJ2-2; 8 bases are a match to TRBD1. The read stops 3 residues short of the end of the CDR3; the missing end is completed from the germline J gene. Per germline, CDR1 GTSNPN and CDR2 SVGIG (reference sequence). The CDR3 is 14 residues long.

As concerns this clone: The DNA ends 3 residues before the CDR3 does, and the rest of the CDR3 is filled in from the germline J gene. The chain combines TRBV7-2 with TRBJ1-1; 8 nucleotides agree with TRBD1. In germline, CDR1 is SGHTA, CDR2 FQGNSA. The CDR3 contains 15 residues. The DNA read from the CDR3 is TGTGCCAGCAGCTTAGGGACAGGGTTAGTGGAGACA. It specifies CASSLGTGLVET. The full-length CDR3 reads as CASSLGTGLVETAFF.

Comment on this clone: The sequence runs out 3 residues before the end of the CDR3; the remainder is reconstructed from the germline J gene. V usage is TRBV19 and J usage is TRBJ1-2; D uncertain. CDR1 is LNHDA, CDR2 SQIVND, per germline (reference sequence). There are 13 residues in the CDR3. The CDR3 protein is CASSTGSFYDYTF. The CDR3 bases that were read are TGTGCCAGTAGTACGGGTAGCTTCTACGAC.

Ten or more counts support this clone. With the read ending 3 residues before the CDR3 end, the germline J gene is used to fill in that end. The chain employs TRBV18 and TRBJ1-5; 9 bases are a match to TRBD1. Trimming removed 3 bases from V and 5 bases from J; junction bases left unmatched: 2. CDR3 size: 14 residues. CDR1 and CDR2 from the germline V gene are KGHSH and LQKENI. CDR3 sequence reads: CASSPWDRDQPQHF. The part of the CDR3 DNA that was read is TGTGCCAGCTCACCCTGGGACAGGGATCAGCCC.

This clone was counted many times. CDR3 sequence reads: CATSGVAEHTDTQYF. The DNA read from the CDR3 is TGTGCCACCAGTGGAGTGGCGGAGCACACAGATACG. The genes are TRBV24-1 and TRBJ2-3; D uncertain. The CDR3 end is not reached by the read, which stops 3 residues before it; the germline J gene fills it in. Per the germline V gene, CDR1 is KGHDR and CDR2 is SFDVKD. The length of the CDR3 is 15 residues. The V end lost 5 bases, the J end lost 2 bases, and 13 bases lay between the germline ends.

This clone appeared many times. The read finishes 3 residues shy of the CDR3 end, and the germline J gene is used to complete it. The chain couples TRBV30 to TRBJ1-5; D gene ambiguous. The length of the CDR3 is 15 residues. Germline CDR1 and CDR2: GTSNPN and SVGIG (reference sequence). Trimming shortened V by 0 bases and J by 1 base, and 10 bases separated the two germline ends. The CDR3 here is CAWSVQMVSNQPQHF. Partial CDR3 DNA: TGTGCCTGGAGTGTACAGATGGTGAGCAATCAGCCC. The variable domain in full, completed from reference TRBV30 and TRBJ1-5, reads SQTIHQWPATLVQPVGSPLSLECTVEGTSNPNLYWYRQAAGRGLQLLFYSVGIGQISSEVPQNLSASRPQDRQFILSSKKLLLSDSGFYLCAWSVQMVSNQPQHFGDGTRLSIL.

This clone was detected ten times or more. The missing CDR3 end, 3 residues past where the read stops, is filled in from the germline J gene. The chain is built from TRBV7-6 and TRBJ2-7; D gene uncertain. The CDR3 sequence is 12 residues long. Germline lookup yields CDR1 SGHVS and CDR2 FNYEAQ. With 5 bases removed from V and 0 bases from J, the gap between germline ends came to 5 bases. This CDR3 reads CASSLVSYEQYF. CDR3 bases read: TGTGCCAGCAGCCTCGTCTCCTACGAG.

This clone occurred many times. The sequence runs out 3 residues before the end of the CDR3; the remainder is reconstructed from the germline J gene. Other DNA sequences from this sample encode an identical CDR3 as well. The chain couples TRBV2 to TRBJ1-6, with D perhaps TRBD1 (6 bases). The CDR3 extends over 16 amino acids. Germline CDR1 reads SNHLY; CDR2 reads FYNNEI. Trimming removed 5 bases from V and 9 bases from J, with 20 bases in between. The sequenced CDR3 bases are TGTGCCAGCAGTCTAAGGGGGGGGGAGTCTGGTTCACCC. Protein: CASSLRGGESGSP. The CDR3 as a whole reads CASSLRGGESGSPLHF.

This clone was recorded at least ten times. The read comes to an end 3 residues before the CDR3 does, leaving the germline J gene to fill in the end. The gene calls are TRBV19 and TRBJ1-1; the match to TRBD1 covers 7 bases. Trimming cost V 5 bases and J 0 bases; bases outside gene matches: 3. CDR3 length: 14 amino acids. CDR1 and CDR2 (germline): LNHDA, SQIVND (reference sequence). This CDR3 reads CASSAGQVNTEAFF. The part of the CDR3 DNA that was read is TGTGCCAGTAGTGCCGGACAGGTGAACACTGAA.

This clone was seen ten or more times. With the read ending 3 residues before the CDR3 end, the germline J gene is used to fill in that end. The V call is TRBV19, the J call TRBJ1-1; unclear D gene. In germline, CDR1 is LNHDA, CDR2 SQIVND (reference sequence). V lost 5 bases, J lost 0 bases, and 13 bases lay in between. This CDR3 region has 15 residues. Incomplete CDR3 DNA: TGTGCCAGTAGTGTTTACGACATCATGAACACTGAA. This encodes CASSVYDIMNTE. The full CDR3 protein reads CASSVYDIMNTEAFF.

This clone was counted many times. The read is 3 residues too short to cover the CDR3 end, so that end is filled in from the germline J gene. The rearrangement uses TRBV19 and TRBJ2-2, with D perhaps matching TRBD2 (6 bases). V dropped 9 bases and J dropped 4 bases, with 15 bases sitting between them. Per the germline V gene, CDR1 is LNHDA and CDR2 is SQIVND (reference sequence). This CDR3 has 14 amino acids. The CDR3 reads CASSGTGLTGELFF. CDR3 DNA, as far as it was read: TGTGCCAGCTCCGGGACGGGACTCACCGGGGAG.

This clone was seen at least ten times. The CDR3 end lies 3 residues beyond the end of the read and is filled in from the germline J gene. The chain couples TRBV5-6 to TRBJ1-1; D call uncertain. The V gene lost 1 base and the J gene lost 1 base, with 5 bases spanning the gap. There are 13 residues in the CDR3. The germline V gene has CDR1 SGHDT and CDR2 YYEEEE. The sequenced part of the CDR3 DNA is TGTGCCAGCAGCTTGCCGTCGAACACTGAA. Translating it yields CASSLPSNTE. The complete CDR3 sequence is CASSLPSNTEAFF.

This clone showed up many times. CDR3 loop: CASVASGGYEQFF. CDR3 DNA, as far as it was read: TGTGCCAGCGTAGCTAGCGGTGGTTATGAG. The chain joins TRBV7-9 to TRBJ2-1; 7 bases agree with TRBD2. The read ends 3 residues shy of where the CDR3 ends; the end is completed using the germline J gene. Trimming removed 8 bases from V and 8 bases from J; junction bases left unmatched: 9. Per the germline V gene, CDR1 is SEHNR and CDR2 is FQNEAQ (reference sequence). The CDR3 runs to 13 residues.